This T cell receptor (beta chain) was identified in a study of monozygotic twins with cystic fibrosis. Study-level points and caveats: Monozygotic CF twins shared more identical nucleotide clonotypes than unrelated patients.

Worth noting for this clone: No antigen is known for it.

Produced via immunoSEQ multiplex PCR; TCRdb's table is partial and in-frame only. The profile shows about 35,000 clones, more than 60% of them singletons. The V end was cut by 4 bases, the J end by 0 bases, with 3 bases between. The CDR3 has 12 residues. From germline, CDR1 is SGHDT and CDR2 YYEEEE. V gene TRBV5-6 combines with J gene TRBJ2-3, with D unresolved. This receptor was obtained from a girl under 18 with cystic fibrosis. The sample comprised blood. CDR3 nucleotide sequence: TGTGCCAGCAGCGGTAGCACAGATACGCAGTATTTT. This sequence encodes CASSGSTDTQYF.